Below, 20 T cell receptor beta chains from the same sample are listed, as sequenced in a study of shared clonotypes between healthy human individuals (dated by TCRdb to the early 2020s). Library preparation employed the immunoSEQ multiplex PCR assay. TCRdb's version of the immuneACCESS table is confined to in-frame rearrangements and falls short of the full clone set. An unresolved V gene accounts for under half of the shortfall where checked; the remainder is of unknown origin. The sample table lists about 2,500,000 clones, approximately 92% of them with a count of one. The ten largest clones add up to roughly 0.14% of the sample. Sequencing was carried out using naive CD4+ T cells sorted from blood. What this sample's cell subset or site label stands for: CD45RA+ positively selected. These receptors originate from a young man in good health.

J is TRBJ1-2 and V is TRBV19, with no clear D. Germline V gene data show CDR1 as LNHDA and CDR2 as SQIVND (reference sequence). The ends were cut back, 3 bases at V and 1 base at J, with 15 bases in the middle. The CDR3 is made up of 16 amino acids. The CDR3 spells CASSILGEFFNYGYTF. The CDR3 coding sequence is TGTGCCAGTAGTATTTTGGGAGAGTTCTTTAACTATGGCTACACCTTC.

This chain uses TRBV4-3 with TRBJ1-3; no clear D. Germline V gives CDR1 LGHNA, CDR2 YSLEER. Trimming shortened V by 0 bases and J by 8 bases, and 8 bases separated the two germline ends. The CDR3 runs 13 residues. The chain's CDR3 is CASSQEFRDTIYF. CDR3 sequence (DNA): TGCGCCAGCAGCCAAGAATTTCGAGACACCATATATTTT.

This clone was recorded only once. The CDR3 sequence: CASSDKALKQFF. CDR3 sequence (DNA): TGCGCCAGCAGTGATAAGGCGCTTAAGCAGTTCTTC. J is TRBJ2-1 and V is TRBV10-1; no reliable D call. V lost 3 bases to trimming and J lost 11 bases, with 11 bases between them. This CDR3 region has 12 residues. Germline V gene lookup returns CDR1 WNHNN and CDR2 SYGVQD (reference sequence).

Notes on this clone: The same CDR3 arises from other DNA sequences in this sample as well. The CDR3 loop reads CASSVGPSYEQYF. The DNA of the CDR3 is TGTGCCAGCAGCGTAGGCCCCTCCTACGAGCAGTACTTC. This sequence joins TRBV9 and TRBJ2-7; the D is unclear. Per germline, CDR1 SGDLS and CDR2 YYNGEE. Deletions cut 0 bases from V and 0 bases from J, with 4 bases between. The CDR3 totals 13 residues.

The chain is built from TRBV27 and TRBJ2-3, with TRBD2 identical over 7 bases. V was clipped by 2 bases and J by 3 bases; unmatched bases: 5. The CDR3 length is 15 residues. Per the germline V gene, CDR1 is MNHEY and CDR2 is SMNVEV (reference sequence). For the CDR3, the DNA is TGTGCCAGCAGTTTACGGGAGGTCAGAACAGATACGCAGTATTTT. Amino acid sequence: CASSLREVRTDTQYF.

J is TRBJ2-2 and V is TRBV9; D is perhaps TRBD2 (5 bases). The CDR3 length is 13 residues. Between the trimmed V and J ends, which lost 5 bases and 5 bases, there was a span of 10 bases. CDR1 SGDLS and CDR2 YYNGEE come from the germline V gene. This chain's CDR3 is CASRDRGTGELFF. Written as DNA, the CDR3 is TGTGCCAGCAGGGATCGAGGGACCGGGGAGCTGTTTTTT.

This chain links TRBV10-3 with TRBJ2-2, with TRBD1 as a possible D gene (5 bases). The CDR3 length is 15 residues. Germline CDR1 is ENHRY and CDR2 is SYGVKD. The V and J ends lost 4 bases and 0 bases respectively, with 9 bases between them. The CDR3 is CAISARQSNTGELFF. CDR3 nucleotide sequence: TGTGCCATCAGTGCACGACAGTCGAACACCGGGGAGCTGTTTTTT.

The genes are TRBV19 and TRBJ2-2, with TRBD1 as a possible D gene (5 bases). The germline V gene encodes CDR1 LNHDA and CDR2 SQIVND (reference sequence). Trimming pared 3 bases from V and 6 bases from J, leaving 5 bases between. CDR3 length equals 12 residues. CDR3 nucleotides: TGTGCCAGTAGTATGGGGCCCGGGGAGCTGTTTTTT. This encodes CASSMGPGELFF.

The CDR3 bases are TGTGCCATCAGTGAGTCGTTTGGAGGGAGGGGGGGCAACATTCAGTACTTC. It encodes CAISESFGGRGGNIQYF. The rearrangement uses TRBV10-3 and TRBJ2-4; D perhaps matches TRBD2 (7 bases). The germline gives CDR1 ENHRY, CDR2 SYGVKD. The V end lost 0 bases, the J end lost 7 bases, and 19 bases lay between the germline ends. The CDR3 runs 17 residues.

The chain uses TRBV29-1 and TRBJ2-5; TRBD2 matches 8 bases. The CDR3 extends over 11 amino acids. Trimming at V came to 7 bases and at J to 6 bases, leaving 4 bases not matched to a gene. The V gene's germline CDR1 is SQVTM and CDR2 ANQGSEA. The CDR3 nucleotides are TGCAGCGGCCGGGAGGGGCAGACCCAGTACTTC. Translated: CSGREGQTQYF.

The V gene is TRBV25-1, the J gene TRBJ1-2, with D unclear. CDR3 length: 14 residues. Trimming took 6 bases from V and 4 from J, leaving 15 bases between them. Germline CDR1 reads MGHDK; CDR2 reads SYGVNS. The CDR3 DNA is TGTGCCAGCAGCGAGTACAGCGCAATCTATGGCTACACCTTC. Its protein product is CASSEYSAIYGYTF.

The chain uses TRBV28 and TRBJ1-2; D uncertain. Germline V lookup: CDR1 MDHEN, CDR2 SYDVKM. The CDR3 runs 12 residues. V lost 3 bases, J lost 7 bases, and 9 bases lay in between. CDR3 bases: TGTGCCAGCAGTTTCGTAGTGACTGGCTACACCTTC. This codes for CASSFVVTGYTF.

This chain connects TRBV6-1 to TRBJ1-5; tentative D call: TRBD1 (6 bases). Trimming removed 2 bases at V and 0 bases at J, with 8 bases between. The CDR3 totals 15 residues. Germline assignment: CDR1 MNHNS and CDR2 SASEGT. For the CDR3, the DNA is TGTGCCAGCAGTGAACAGGGACATAGCAATCAGCCCCAGCATTTT. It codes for CASSEQGHSNQPQHF.

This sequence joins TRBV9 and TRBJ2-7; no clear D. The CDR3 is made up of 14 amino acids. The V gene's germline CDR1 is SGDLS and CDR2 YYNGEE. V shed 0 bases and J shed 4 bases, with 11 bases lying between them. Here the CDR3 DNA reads TGTGCCAGCAGCGTAGGCCCAGGAGAATACGAGCAGTACTTC. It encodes CASSVGPGEYEQYF.

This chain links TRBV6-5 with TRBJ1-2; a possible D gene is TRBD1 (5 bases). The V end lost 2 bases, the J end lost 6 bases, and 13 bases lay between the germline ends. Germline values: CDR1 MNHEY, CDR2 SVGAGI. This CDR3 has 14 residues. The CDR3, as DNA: TGTGCCAGCAGTTACCTGGCAGGGCCCGATGGCTACACCTTC. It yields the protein CASSYLAGPDGYTF.

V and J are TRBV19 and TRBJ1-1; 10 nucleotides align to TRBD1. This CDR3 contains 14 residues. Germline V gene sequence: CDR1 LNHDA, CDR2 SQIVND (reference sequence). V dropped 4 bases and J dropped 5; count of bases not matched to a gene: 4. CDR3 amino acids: CASSRQGAGTEAFF. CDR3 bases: TGTGCCAGTAGTAGACAGGGGGCCGGGACTGAAGCTTTCTTT.

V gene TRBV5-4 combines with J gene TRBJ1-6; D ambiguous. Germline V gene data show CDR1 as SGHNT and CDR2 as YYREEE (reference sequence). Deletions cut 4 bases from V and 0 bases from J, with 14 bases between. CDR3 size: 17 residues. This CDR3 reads CASSPGPVGSYNSPLHF. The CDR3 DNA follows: TGTGCCAGCAGCCCCGGCCCCGTGGGCTCCTATAATTCACCCCTCCACTTT.

This CDR3 reads CASSTGFEKDTQYF. The DNA for the CDR3 is TGTGCCAGCAGCACAGGTTTTGAAAAAGATACGCAGTATTTT. V and J are TRBV27 and TRBJ2-3; D may be TRBD1 (5 bases). Germline assignment: CDR1 MNHEY and CDR2 SMNVEV (reference sequence). V was cut by 6 bases and J by 5 bases, with 15 bases left in between. The CDR3 sequence is 14 residues long.

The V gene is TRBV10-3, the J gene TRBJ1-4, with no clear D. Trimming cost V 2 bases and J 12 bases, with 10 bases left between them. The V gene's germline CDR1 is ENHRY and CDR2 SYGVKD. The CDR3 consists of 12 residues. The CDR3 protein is CAISEDKNQLFF. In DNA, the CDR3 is TGTGCCATCAGTGAGGATAAGAATCAACTGTTTTTT.

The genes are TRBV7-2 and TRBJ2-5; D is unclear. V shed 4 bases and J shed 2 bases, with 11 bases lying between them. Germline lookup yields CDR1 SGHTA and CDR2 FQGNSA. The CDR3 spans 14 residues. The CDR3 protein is CASSYNTGQETQYF. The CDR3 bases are TGTGCCAGCAGCTACAACACCGGTCAAGAGACCCAGTACTTC. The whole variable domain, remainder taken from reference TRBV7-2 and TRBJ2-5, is GAGVSQSPSNKVTEKGKDVELRCDPISGHTALYWYRQSLGQGLEFLIYFQGNSAPDKSGLPSDRFSAERTGGSVSTLTIQRTQQEDSAVYLCASSYNTGQETQYFGPGTRLLVL.